The 12 T cell receptor beta chains listed next were all sequenced from one sample in a study of CD8+ T cells in alopecia areata. Isolated RNA was reverse transcribed into cDNA used as the sequencing template. Clones were read by immunoSEQ multiplex PCR, and TCRdb kept only the in-frame ones, dropping some. The data show 290,000 or so clones, with none appearing a single time. Sorting relied on CD4, CD8alpha, NKG2D, NKG2ACE and other markers applied to pooled cutaneous lymph node cells. The sample comprised CD4+ T cells sorted from a lymph node. These receptor sequences come from a C3H/HeJ mouse with alopecia areata. Strain MHC haplotype: H2-k.

On this clone itself: Genes and germline are mouse. The read ends 4 residues early relative to the CDR3; the germline J gene fills the gap. This chain joins TRBV26 and TRBJ1-1; TRBD1 matches 8 bases. Trimming removed 10 bases from V and 4 bases from J; junction bases left unmatched: 8. This CDR3 region has 13 residues. Germline V CDR1 and CDR2: KGHPV, FQNQEV (reference sequence). The sequenced part of the CDR3 DNA is TGTGCCATCGGCAGGGGGCGAGGCACA. Its translation is CAIGRGRGT. In full, the CDR3 reads CAIGRGRGTEVFF.

Details on this clone: Mouse gene names and germline throughout. The missing CDR3 end, 3 residues past where the read stops, is filled in from the germline J gene. The V gene is TRBV13-2, the J gene TRBJ1-6; TRBD1 matches at 7 bases. TRBJ1-6 is treated as an ORF (open reading frame) with a function not yet certain. The CDR3 extends over 14 amino acids. CDR1 and CDR2 from the germline V gene are NNHNN and SYGAGS (reference sequence). Unmatched junction bases numbered 1, after V lost 4 bases and J lost 3 bases. CDR3 sequence reads: CASGWDSYNSPLYF. CDR3 bases read: TGTGCCAGCGGTTGGGACAGCTATAATTCGCCC.

Only a few counts were recorded for this clone. Gene names are the mouse ones. The read ends 4 residues before the CDR3 terminus; that terminus is restored from the germline J gene. Other DNA sequences from this sample encode an identical CDR3 as well. The chain joins TRBV13-3 to TRBJ1-1; 9 bases map to TRBD1. Germline assignment: CDR1 NNHDY and CDR2 SYVADS. Trimming cost V 5 bases and J 0 bases; bases outside gene matches: 2. The CDR3 is made up of 14 amino acids. The DNA read from the CDR3 is TGTGCCAGCAGGAGACAGGGGGCAAACACA. Its protein product is CASRRQGANT. The whole CDR3 region reads CASRRQGANTEVFF.

As to this clone: All gene names here are mouse names. The CDR3 goes on 4 residues after the read ends, and that part is filled in from the germline J gene. The chain employs TRBV13-1 and TRBJ2-1, with D hard to call. Trimming shortened V by 0 bases and J by 0 bases, and 4 bases separated the two germline ends. The CDR3 contains 14 residues. The germline CDR1 and CDR2 sequences are NSHNY and SYGAGN. The sequenced CDR3 bases are TGTGCCAGCAGTGATGACAATAACTATGCT. Residues: CASSDDNNYA. The entire CDR3 sequence reads CASSDDNNYAEQFF.

With respect to this clone: The germline and genes are mouse ones. With the read ending 4 residues before the CDR3 end, the germline J gene is used to fill in that end. This same CDR3 is encoded by further DNA sequences in the sample. This sequence joins TRBV13-3 and TRBJ2-5; 7 bases line up with TRBD2. Germline V gene sequence: CDR1 NNHDY, CDR2 SYVADS. V dropped 0 bases and J dropped 2; count of bases not matched to a gene: 0. The CDR3 totals 14 residues. The CDR3 is CASSDVGGQDTQYF. CDR3 DNA (partial): TGTGCCAGCAGTGATGTGGGGGGCCAAGAC.

There are a few counts of this clone. Gene and germline names: mouse. The read terminates 4 residues before the CDR3 end, so the remaining end is supplied by the germline J gene. The V and J genes are TRBV13-3 and TRBJ2-2; TRBD1 aligns across 7 bases. CDR1 and CDR2 (germline): NNHDY, SYVADS. Unmatched junction bases numbered 6, after V lost 3 bases and J lost 4 bases. CDR3 length: 15 amino acids. The CDR3 spells CASSGQGRGTGQLYF. The part of the CDR3 DNA that was read is TGTGCCAGCAGTGGACAGGGAAGAGGCACCGGG.

Comment on this clone: With a much larger clone just one base away, this may be a read error. Gene labels here are mouse ones. Sequencing ends 4 residues short of the CDR3 end; the germline J gene provides the rest. V is TRBV4 and J is TRBJ2-2, with 9 bases aligning to TRBD2. The trim removed 5 bases at V and 3 bases at J, leaving 1 base unmatched. Germline assignment: CDR1 LGHDT and CDR2 YNNKQL (reference sequence). The CDR3 covers 14 residues. This chain's CDR3 is CASSRLGDTGQLYF. The DNA read from the CDR3 is TGTGCCAGCAGCCGACTGGGGGACACCGGG.

On this clone itself: Gene names and germline match the mouse. The read ends 4 residues early relative to the CDR3; the germline J gene fills the gap. The chain has TRBV13-3 and TRBJ2-2; D gene ambiguous. V was clipped by 6 bases and J by 0 bases, with 3 bases between them. CDR1 is NNHDY and CDR2 is SYVADS in the germline V gene. The CDR3 covers 12 residues. The CDR3 DNA, read in part, is TGTGCCAGCATGGCAAACACCGGG. It specifies CASMANTG. The full-length CDR3 reads as CASMANTGQLYF.

About this clone itself: A much larger clone is a single base away; this may be a read error. Gene names and germline refer to mouse. Sequencing ends 4 residues short of the CDR3 end; the germline J gene provides the rest. The sample holds other DNA sequences that translate to the same CDR3. The chain recombines TRBV2 with TRBJ1-2; the D gene is possibly TRBD1 (6 bases). V was pared by 2 bases and J by 2 bases, with 6 bases between. The CDR3 has 13 amino acids. Per the germline V gene, CDR1 is LGHNA and CDR2 is YSYQKL. The part of the CDR3 DNA that was read is TGTGCCAGCAGCCAAACAGGGAACTCC. It codes for CASSQTGNS. Given in full, the CDR3 is CASSQTGNSDYTF.

This clone was counted ten times or more. Here the gene names and germline are mouse. The read halts 4 residues ahead of the CDR3 end, with the missing end drawn from the germline J gene. J is TRBJ2-3 and V is TRBV17, with D possibly being TRBD1 (5 bases). This CDR3 region has 13 residues. The germline V and J ends were trimmed by 11 bases and 0 bases, with 12 bases remaining between them. Germline V lookup: CDR1 MNHDT, CDR2 YYDKIL. This chain's CDR3 is CARWTTSAETLYF. The part of the CDR3 DNA that was read is TGTGCTCGATGGACAACTAGTGCAGAA.

This clone came up a few times. The gene symbols are mouse symbols. The CDR3 end lies 4 residues beyond the end of the read and is filled in from the germline J gene. Other DNA sequences in this sample translate to the same CDR3. The V and J genes are TRBV3 and TRBJ2-5; the match to TRBD2 covers 8 bases. The ends lost 1 base at V and 1 base at J; junction bases unmatched: 1. From germline, CDR1 is SNHLY and CDR2 FYNGKV (reference sequence). The length of the CDR3 is 15 residues. The CDR3 protein is CASSLGGGDQDTQYF. The CDR3 DNA, read in part, is TGTGCCAGCAGCTTAGGGGGGGGCGACCAAGAC.

Concerning this clone: Here the gene names and germline are mouse. The read finishes 4 residues shy of the CDR3 end, and the germline J gene is used to complete it. The V call is TRBV13-1, the J call TRBJ2-5, with 7 bases lining up with TRBD1. Looked up from germline, CDR1 is NSHNY and CDR2 is SYGAGN. The CDR3 consists of 14 residues. With V trimmed by 5 bases and J by 0 bases, 3 bases remained unmatched. The CDR3 region is CASRKQGNQDTQYF. The DNA read from the CDR3 is TGTGCCAGCAGAAAACAGGGGAACCAAGAC.